This TCR beta chain is drawn from a study of T cell responses to AZD1222 COVID-19 vaccine. This clone was recorded only once. Antigen: not known. Profiled with immunoSEQ multiplex PCR; TCRdb holds only in-frame clones, not every one. The sample has over 150,000 clones; about 91% are singletons. General study points: CD4 TCRs linked to vaccination spanned spike, dominating at 160-218 and 743-854.

Germline values: CDR1 SGHNT, CDR2 YYREEE (reference sequence). The CDR3 is 16 amino acids. V lost 4 bases, J lost 6 bases, and 19 bases lay in between. The rearrangement links TRBV5-4 to TRBJ2-2, with TRBD2 as a possible D gene (6 bases). Sequencing was performed on peripheral blood, taken on day 0 of MenACWY control vaccination. The clonotype originates from an adult in good health. This CDR3 is CASSPFPRDSAGELFF. The DNA for the CDR3 is TGTGCCAGCAGCCCCTTTCCGCGGGATAGCGCCGGGGAGCTGTTTTTT.